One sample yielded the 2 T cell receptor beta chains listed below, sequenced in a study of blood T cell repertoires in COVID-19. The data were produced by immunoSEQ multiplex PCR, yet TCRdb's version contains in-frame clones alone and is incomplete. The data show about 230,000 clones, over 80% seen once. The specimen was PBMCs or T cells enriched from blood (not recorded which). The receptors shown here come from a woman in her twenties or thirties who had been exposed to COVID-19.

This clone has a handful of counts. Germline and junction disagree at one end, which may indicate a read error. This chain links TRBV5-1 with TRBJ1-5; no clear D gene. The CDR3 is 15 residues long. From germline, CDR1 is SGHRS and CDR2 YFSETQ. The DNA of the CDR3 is TGCGCCAGCAGGTTGGGAGCGGGTAGCAATCAGCCCCAGCATTTT. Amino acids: CASRLGAGSNQPQHF.

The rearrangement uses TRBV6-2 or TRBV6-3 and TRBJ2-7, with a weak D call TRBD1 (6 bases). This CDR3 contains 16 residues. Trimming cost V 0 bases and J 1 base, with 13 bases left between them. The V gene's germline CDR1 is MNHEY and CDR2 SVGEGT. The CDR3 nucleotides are TGTGCCAGCAGTTACTCGAGACAGGATCTTTCCTACGAGCAGTACTTC. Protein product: CASSYSRQDLSYEQYF.